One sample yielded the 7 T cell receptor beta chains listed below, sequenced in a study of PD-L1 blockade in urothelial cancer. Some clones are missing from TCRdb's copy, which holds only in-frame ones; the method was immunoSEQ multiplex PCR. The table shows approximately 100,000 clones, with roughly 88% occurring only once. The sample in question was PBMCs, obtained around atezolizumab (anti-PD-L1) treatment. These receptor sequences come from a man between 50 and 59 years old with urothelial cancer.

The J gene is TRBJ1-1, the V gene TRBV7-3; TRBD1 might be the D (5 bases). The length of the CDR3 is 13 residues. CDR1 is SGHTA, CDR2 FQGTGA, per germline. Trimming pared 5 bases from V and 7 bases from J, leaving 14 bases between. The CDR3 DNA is TGTGCCAGCAGCCTAGATTCAGGGAATGAAGCTTTCTTT. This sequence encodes CASSLDSGNEAFF. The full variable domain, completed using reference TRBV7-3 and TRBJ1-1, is GAGVSQTPSNKVTEKGKYVELRCDPISGHTALYWYRQSLGQGPEFLIYFQGTGAADDSGLPNDRFFAVRPEGSVSTLKIQRTERGDSAVYLCASSLDSGNEAFFGQGTRLTVV.

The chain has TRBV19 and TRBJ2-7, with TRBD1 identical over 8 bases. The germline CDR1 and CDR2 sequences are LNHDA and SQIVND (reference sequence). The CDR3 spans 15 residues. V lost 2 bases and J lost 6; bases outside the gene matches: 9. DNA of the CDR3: TGTGCCAGTAGTATAAGTGACAGGGGTGAGAGCGAGCAGTACTTC. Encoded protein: CASSISDRGESEQYF.

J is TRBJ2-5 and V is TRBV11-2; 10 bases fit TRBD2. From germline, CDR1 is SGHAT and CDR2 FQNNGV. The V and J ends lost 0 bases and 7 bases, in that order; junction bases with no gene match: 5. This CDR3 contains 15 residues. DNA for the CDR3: TGTGCCAGCAGCTTAGAGACTAGCGGGCCAGGGACCCAGTACTTC. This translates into CASSLETSGPGTQYF.

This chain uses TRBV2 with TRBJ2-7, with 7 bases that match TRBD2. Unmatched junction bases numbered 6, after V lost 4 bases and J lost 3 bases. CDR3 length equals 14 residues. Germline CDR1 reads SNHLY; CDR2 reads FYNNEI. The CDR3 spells CASSVGTIYYEQYF. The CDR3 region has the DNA TGTGCCAGCAGTGTGGGGACTATCTACTACGAGCAGTACTTC.

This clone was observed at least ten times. The CDR3: CASNTGSYNSPLHF. The CDR3 DNA reads as TGTGCCAGTAACACAGGCTCCTATAATTCACCCCTCCACTTT. The chain is built from TRBV19 and TRBJ1-6; possibly TRBD1 for D (5 bases). Looked up from germline, CDR1 is LNHDA and CDR2 is SQIVND (reference sequence). Trimming removed 7 bases from V and 0 bases from J, with 7 bases in between. This CDR3 is 14 amino acids long.

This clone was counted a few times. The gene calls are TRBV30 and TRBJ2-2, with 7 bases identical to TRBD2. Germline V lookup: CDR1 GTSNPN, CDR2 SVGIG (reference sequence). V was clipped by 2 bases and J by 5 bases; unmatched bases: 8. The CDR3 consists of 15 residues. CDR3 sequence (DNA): TGTGCCTGGAGTCACGGGGGGAGTATGACCGGGGAGCTGTTTTTT. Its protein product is CAWSHGGSMTGELFF.

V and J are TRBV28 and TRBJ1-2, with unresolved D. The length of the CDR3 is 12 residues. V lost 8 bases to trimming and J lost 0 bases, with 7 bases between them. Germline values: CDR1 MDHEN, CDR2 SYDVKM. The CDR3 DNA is TGTGCCAGCGCGCTAGCTAACTATGGCTACACCTTC. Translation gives CASALANYGYTF.